The present entry profiles one TCR beta chain with its context. The antigen is unknown. This sample was taken from a study of OX40 agonist ivuxolimab in advanced cancers. Broader study findings: Those patients achieving a partial response at 0.1-3.0 mg/kg showed among the lowest clonal expansion.

TCRdb keeps only in-frame clones here, not all; method: immunoSEQ multiplex PCR. The repertoire has under 90,000 clones, 85% to 90% of them found once; the top ten carry around 0.95%. The sequence was obtained from an adult with an advanced solid tumor such as melanoma, head and neck, liver or kidney cancer. The specimen was CD4+ or CD8+ T cells sorted from blood, collected in a trial of the OX40 agonist ivuxolimab.

CDR3 sequence reads: CASSKTLGGETQYF. The CDR3 nucleotides read TGTGCCAGCTCAAAGACTCTAGGGGGCGAGACCCAGTACTTC. This sequence joins TRBV18 and TRBJ2-5; 7 bases line up with TRBD1. The V segment lost 5 bases and the J segment 5 bases; nucleotides outside the gene matches: 8. This CDR3 is built from 14 residues. Germline V gives CDR1 KGHSH, CDR2 LQKENI.